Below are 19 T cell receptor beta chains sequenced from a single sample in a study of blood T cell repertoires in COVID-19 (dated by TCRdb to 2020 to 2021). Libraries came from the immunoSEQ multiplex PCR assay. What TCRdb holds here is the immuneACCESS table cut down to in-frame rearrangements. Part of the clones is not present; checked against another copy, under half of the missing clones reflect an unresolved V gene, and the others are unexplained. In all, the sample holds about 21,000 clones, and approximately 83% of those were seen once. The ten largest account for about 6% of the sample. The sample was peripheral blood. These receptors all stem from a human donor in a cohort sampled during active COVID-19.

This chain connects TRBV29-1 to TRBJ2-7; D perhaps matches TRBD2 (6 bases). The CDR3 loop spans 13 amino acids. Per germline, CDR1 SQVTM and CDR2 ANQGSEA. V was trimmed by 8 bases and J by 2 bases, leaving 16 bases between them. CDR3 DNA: TGCAGCCCCCTGCCGGGAGTCCCCTACGAGCAGTACTTC. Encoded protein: CSPLPGVPYEQYF.

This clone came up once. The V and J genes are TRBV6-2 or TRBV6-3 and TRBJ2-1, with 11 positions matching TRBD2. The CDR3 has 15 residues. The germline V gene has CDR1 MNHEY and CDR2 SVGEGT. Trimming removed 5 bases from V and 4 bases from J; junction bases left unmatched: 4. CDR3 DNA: TGTGCCAGCAGTAAGGTAGCGGGAGGGTACAATGAGCAGTTCTTC. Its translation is CASSKVAGGYNEQFF.

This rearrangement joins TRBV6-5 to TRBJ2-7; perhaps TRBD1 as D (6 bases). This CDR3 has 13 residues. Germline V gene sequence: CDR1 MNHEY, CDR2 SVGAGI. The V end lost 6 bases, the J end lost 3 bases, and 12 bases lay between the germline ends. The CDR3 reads CASSQDRLYEQYF. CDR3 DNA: TGTGCCAGCAGCCAAGACAGGCTCTACGAGCAGTACTTC.

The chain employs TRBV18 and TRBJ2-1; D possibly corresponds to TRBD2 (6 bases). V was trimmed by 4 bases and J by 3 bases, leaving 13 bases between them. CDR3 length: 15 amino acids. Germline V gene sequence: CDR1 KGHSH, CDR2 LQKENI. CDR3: CASSRGTHIYNEQFF. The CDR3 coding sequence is TGTGCCAGCTCACGCGGGACCCACATCTACAATGAGCAGTTCTTC. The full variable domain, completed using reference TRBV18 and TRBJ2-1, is NAGVMQNPRHLVRRRGQEARLRCSPMKGHSHVYWYRQLPEEGLKFMVYLQKENIIDESGMPKERFSAEFPKEGPSILRIQQVVRGDSAAYFCASSRGTHIYNEQFFGPGTRLTVL.

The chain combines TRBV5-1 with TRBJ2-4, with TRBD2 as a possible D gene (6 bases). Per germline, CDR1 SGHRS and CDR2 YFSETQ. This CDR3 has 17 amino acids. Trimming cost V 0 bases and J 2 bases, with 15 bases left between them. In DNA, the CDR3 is TGCGCCAGCAGCTTGGAGGTTTTGGCGGGACCCAAAAACATTCAGTACTTC. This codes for CASSLEVLAGPKNIQYF.

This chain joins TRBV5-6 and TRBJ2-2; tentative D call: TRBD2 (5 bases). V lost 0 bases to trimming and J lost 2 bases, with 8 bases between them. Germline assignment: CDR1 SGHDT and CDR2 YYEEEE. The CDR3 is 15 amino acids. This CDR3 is CASSLVAGNTGELFF. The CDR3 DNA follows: TGTGCCAGCAGCTTGGTTGCGGGTAACACCGGGGAGCTGTTTTTT.

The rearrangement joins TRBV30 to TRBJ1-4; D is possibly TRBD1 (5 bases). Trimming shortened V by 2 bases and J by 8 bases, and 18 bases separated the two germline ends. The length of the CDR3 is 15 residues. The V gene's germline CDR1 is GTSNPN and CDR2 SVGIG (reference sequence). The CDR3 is CAWSSMGQGIEKLFF. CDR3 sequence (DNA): TGTGCCTGGAGTTCGATGGGGCAGGGTATCGAAAAACTGTTTTTT.

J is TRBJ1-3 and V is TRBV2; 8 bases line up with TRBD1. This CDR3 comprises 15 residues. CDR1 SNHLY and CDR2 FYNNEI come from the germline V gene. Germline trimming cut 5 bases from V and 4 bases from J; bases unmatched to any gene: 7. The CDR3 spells CASSSPGGAGNTIYF. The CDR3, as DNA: TGTGCCAGCAGTTCACCAGGGGGCGCCGGAAACACCATATATTTT.

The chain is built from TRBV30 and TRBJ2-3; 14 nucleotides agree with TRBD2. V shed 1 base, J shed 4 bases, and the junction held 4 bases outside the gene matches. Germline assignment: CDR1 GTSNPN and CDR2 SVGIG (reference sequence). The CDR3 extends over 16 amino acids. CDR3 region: CAWSGGLAGGSDTQYF. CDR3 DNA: TGTGCCTGGAGTGGAGGACTAGCGGGAGGTTCAGATACGCAGTATTTT. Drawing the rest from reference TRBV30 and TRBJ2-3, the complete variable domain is SQTIHQWPATLVQPVGSPLSLECTVEGTSNPNLYWYRQAAGRGLQLLFYSVGIGQISSEVPQNLSASRPQDRQFILSSKKLLLSDSGFYLCAWSGGLAGGSDTQYFGPGTRLTVL.

The CDR3 reads CASSLAAGLAGKGEQFF. CDR3 nucleotides: TGTGCCAGCAGCTTAGCGGCGGGACTAGCGGGAAAGGGTGAGCAGTTCTTC. This sequence joins TRBV7-9 and TRBJ2-1; 13 nucleotides agree with TRBD2. V lost 0 bases and J lost 9; bases outside the gene matches: 8. The CDR3 runs 17 residues. In germline, CDR1 is SEHNR, CDR2 FQNEAQ (reference sequence).

The chain's CDR3 is CASSENPSGSYEQYF. The DNA for the CDR3 is TGTGCCAGCAGTGAAAACCCTTCCGGGTCCTACGAGCAGTACTTC. V is TRBV6-1 and J is TRBJ2-7; D uncertain. V was shortened by 2 bases and J by 1 base, with 12 bases between the two germline ends. CDR3 length: 15 residues. The V gene's germline CDR1 is MNHNS and CDR2 SASEGT.

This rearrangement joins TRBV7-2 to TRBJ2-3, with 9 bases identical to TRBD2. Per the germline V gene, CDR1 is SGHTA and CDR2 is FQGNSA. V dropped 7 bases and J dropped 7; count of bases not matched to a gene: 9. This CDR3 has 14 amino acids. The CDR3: CASIEAGGLYTQYF. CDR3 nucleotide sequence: TGTGCCAGCATAGAAGCGGGAGGCCTGTATACGCAGTATTTT.

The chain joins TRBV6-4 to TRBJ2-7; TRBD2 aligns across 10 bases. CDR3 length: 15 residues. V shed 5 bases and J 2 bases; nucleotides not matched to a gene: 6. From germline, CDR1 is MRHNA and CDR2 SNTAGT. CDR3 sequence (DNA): TGTGCCAGCAGTTCGAAAGCGGGAGGGCCCTACGAGCAGTACTTC. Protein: CASSSKAGGPYEQYF.

In DNA form, the CDR3 reads TGTGCCAGTAGTATACAGGGGGCTGGAGATACGCAGTATTTT. Its translation: CASSIQGAGDTQYF. J is TRBJ2-3 and V is TRBV19; 8 bases are a match to TRBD1. With 2 bases clipped from V and 5 bases from J, the junction kept 3 bases outside the gene matches. This CDR3 contains 14 residues. Per germline, CDR1 LNHDA and CDR2 SQIVND (reference sequence).

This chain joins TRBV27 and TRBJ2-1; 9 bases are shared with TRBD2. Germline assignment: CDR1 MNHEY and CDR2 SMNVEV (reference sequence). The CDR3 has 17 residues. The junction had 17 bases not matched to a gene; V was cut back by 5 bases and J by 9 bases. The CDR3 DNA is TGTGCCAGCAGTCCCCTTCCCTATAGCGGGAGTAATGGTGAGCAGTTCTTC. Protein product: CASSPLPYSGSNGEQFF.

CDR3 region: CASTSLEYEQYF. DNA of the CDR3: TGTGCCAGCACTTCCTTGGAGTACGAGCAGTACTTC. The chain uses TRBV12-3 or TRBV12-4 and TRBJ2-7; D uncertain. The ends were cut back, 7 bases at V and 4 bases at J, with 11 bases in the middle. The CDR3 loop spans 12 amino acids.

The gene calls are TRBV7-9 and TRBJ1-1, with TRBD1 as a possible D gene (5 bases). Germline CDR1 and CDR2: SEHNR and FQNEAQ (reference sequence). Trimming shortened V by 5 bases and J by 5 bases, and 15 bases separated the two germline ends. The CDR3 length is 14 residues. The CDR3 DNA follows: TGTGCCAGCAGCCCCCGGGCAGGGTCGACTGAAGCTTTCTTT. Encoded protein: CASSPRAGSTEAFF.

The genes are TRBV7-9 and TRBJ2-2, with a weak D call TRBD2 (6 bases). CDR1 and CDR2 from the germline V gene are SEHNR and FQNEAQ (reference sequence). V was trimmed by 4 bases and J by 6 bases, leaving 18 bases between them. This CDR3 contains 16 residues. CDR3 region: CASSSSDGGLAGELFF. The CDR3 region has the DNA TGTGCCAGCAGCTCATCGGACGGGGGTTTAGCCGGGGAGCTGTTTTTT.

CDR3 sequence: CASSQAGGMNTEAFF. The DNA for the CDR3 is TGTGCCAGCAGCCAAGCGGGGGGTATGAACACTGAAGCTTTCTTT. This chain joins TRBV3-1 (or the pseudogene TRBV3-2) and TRBJ1-1, with D possibly matching TRBD1 (5 bases). This CDR3 has 15 residues. The germline V and J ends were trimmed by 1 base and 0 bases, with 9 bases remaining between them. The germline V gene has CDR1 LGHDT and CDR2 YNNKEL (reference sequence).